This TCR beta chain derives from a study of shared clonotypes between healthy human individuals. Generated by immunoSEQ multiplex PCR, the TCRdb table keeps only in-frame clones and is missing some. The sample holds approximately 2.4 million clones, approximately 96% seen once. The TCR was taken from a man aged 18 to 30 in good health. The sequencing sample was made of naive CD4+ T cells sorted from blood. The subset: CD45RA+ positively selected.

The CDR3 DNA reads TGTGCCAGCAGCTTCCGAACAAGCCTTGAAGCTTTCTTT. The encoded protein is CASSFRTSLEAFF. J is TRBJ1-1 and V is TRBV11-2; D is ambiguous. Trimming cost V 3 bases and J 7 bases, with 12 bases left between them. Germline CDR1 and CDR2: SGHAT and FQNNGV. The CDR3 spans 13 residues.